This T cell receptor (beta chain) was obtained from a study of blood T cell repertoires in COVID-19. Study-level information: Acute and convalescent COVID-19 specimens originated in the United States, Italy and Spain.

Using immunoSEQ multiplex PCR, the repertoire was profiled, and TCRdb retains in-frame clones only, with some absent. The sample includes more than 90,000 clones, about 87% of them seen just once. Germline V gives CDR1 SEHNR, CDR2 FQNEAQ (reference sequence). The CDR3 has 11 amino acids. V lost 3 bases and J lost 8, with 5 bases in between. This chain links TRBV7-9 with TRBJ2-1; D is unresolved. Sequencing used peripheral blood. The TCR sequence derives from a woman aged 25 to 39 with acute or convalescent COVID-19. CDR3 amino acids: CASSFMYEQFF. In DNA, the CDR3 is TGTGCCAGCAGCTTTATGTATGAGCAGTTCTTC.